The 5 T cell receptor beta chains reported below all come from one sample, sequenced in a study of neurological immune-mediated disorders. From the 5' RACE reads, TCRdb called clonotypes with MiXCR, one entry per CDR3 protein. The data hold over 45,000 distinct CDR3 sequences, with under 4.5% observed a single time. The material sequenced was CD4+ T cells from blood. The receptors stem from a woman in her thirties or forties with multiple sclerosis.

This clonotype was picked up many times. The rearrangement joins TRBV5-1 to TRBJ1-1; 7 bases are shared with TRBD1. The germline CDR1 and CDR2 sequences are SGHRS and YFSETQ. V was clipped by 7 bases and J by 3 bases; unmatched bases: 12. This CDR3 is 15 amino acids long. The CDR3 DNA reads as TGCGCCAGCGCCGAACAGGGGAGGGAGGACACTGAAGCTTTCTTT. This sequence encodes CASAEQGREDTEAFF.

This clonotype showed up many times. This chain uses TRBV28 with TRBJ1-4; possibly TRBD1 for D (5 bases). The germline V and J ends were trimmed by 7 bases and 5 bases, with 8 bases remaining between them. This CDR3 spans 12 amino acids. Germline V gene lookup returns CDR1 MDHEN and CDR2 SYDVKM. CDR3 protein: CASTGTNEKLFF. CDR3 sequence (DNA): TGTGCCAGCACCGGGACCAATGAAAAACTGTTTTTT.

Ten or more counts support this clonotype. This could be a read error, since a much larger clone is one nucleotide away. The chain is built from TRBV20-1 and TRBJ1-1; tentative D call: TRBD1 (5 bases). The CDR3 has 14 residues. Deletions cut 6 bases from V and 3 bases from J, with 17 bases between. Germline assignment: CDR1 DFQATT and CDR2 SNEGSKA (reference sequence). The CDR3 loop is CSARAWPGDTEAFF. The CDR3 region has the DNA TGCAGTGCCCGCGCCTGGCCGGGGGACACTGAAGCTTTCTTT.

This clonotype was seen at least ten times. The chain joins TRBV29-1 to TRBJ2-3; 8 bases match TRBD2. Germline V CDR1 and CDR2: SQVTM, ANQGSEA. The CDR3 contains 15 residues. The junction had 8 bases not matched to a gene; V was cut back by 6 bases and J by 0 bases. The CDR3 coding sequence is TGCAGCGTCCGACTAGCGTCTACTAGCACAGATACGCAGTATTTT. It codes for CSVRLASTSTDTQYF.

This chain connects TRBV10-3 to TRBJ1-3; D uncertain. From germline, CDR1 is ENHRY and CDR2 SYGVKD. The ends were cut back, 0 bases at V and 7 bases at J, with 10 bases in the middle. The CDR3 runs 14 residues. CDR3 loop: CAISESFVRNTIYF. The CDR3 DNA reads as TGTGCCATCAGTGAGTCGTTTGTTCGGAACACCATATATTTT.